The TCR beta chain under discussion was sequenced for a study of identical twins. CDR1 and CDR2 from the germline V gene are SGDLS and YYNGEE. Trimming at V came to 2 bases and at J to 0 bases, leaving 8 bases not matched to a gene. This CDR3 is 18 amino acids long. TCRdb reprocessed the 5' RACE reads via MiXCR and lists one record per CDR3 protein. The sample carries over 600,000 distinct CDR3 sequences, less than 25% recorded once. This sample was shared with a second study, whose subject was T cells expressing NK-cell markers. That publication notes: HCMV seropositivity characterized most of the eight sequenced donors, and seronegativity one. Several experiments confined sorting to alpha-beta TCR T cells with an anti-gamma-delta TCR antibody.

The J gene is TRBJ2-1, the V gene TRBV9; 10 bases agree with TRBD1. The sample consisted of PBMCs. This receptor was taken from a woman aged 18 to 35 in good health. CDR3 in DNA: TGTGCCAGCAGCGTCCCCCGGGACAGGGGATCCTCCTACAATGAGCAGTTCTTC. It translates to CASSVPRDRGSSYNEQFF.